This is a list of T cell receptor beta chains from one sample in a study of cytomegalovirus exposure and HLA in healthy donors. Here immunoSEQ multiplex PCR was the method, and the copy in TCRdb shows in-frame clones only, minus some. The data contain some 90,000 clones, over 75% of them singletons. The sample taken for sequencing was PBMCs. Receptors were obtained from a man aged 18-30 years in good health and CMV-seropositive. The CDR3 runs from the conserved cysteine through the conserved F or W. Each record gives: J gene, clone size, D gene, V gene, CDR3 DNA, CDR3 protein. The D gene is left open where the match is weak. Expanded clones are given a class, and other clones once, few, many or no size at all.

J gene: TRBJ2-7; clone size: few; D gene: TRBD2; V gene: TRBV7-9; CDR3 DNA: TGTGCCAGCAGCCCGACTAGCGGGAGTTTTGACTCCTACGAGCAGTACTTC; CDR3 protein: CASSPTSGSFDSYEQYF
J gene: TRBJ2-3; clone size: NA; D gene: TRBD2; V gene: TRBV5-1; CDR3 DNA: TGCGCCAGCAGCTTACACCAGCGGGGGGTGACAAATACGCAGTATTTT; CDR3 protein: CASSLHQRGVTNTQYF
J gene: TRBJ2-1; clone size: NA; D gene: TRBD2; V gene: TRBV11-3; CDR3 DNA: TGTGCCAGCAGCCACGGGACTAGCACTTACAATGAGCAGTTCTTC; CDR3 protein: CASSHGTSTYNEQFF
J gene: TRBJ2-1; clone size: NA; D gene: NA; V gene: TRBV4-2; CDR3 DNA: TGTGCCAGCAGCCAAGATCCCACAGAAAGAGGGCCTGAGCAGTTCTTC; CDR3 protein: CASSQDPTERGPEQFF
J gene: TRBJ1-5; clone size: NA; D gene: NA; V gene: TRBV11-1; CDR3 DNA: TGTGCCAGCAGCTTAGGAGAGGGAGCGAATCAGCCCCAGCATTTT; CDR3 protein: CASSLGEGANQPQHF
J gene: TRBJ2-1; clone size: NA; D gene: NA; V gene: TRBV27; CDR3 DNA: TGTGCCAGCAGTTTAGCAGGGTCTAGTTACAATGAGCAGTTCTTC; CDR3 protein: CASSLAGSSYNEQFF
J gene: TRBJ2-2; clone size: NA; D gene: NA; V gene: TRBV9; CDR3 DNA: TGTGCCAGCAGCGTGGATCCGAGAGCGGGCGGGGAGCTGTTTTTT; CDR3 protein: CASSVDPRAGGELFF
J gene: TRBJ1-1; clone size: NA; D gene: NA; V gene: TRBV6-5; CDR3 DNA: TGTGCCAGCTCCCAGGCAAACACTGAAGCTTTCTTT; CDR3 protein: CASSQANTEAFF
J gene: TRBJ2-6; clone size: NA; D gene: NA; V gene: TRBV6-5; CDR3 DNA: TGTGCCAGCAGTCTAGGGGTTGGGGCCAACGTCCTGACTTTC; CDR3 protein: CASSLGVGANVLTF
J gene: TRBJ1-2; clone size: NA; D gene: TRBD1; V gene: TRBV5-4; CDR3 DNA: TGTGCCAGCAGCTTGTTTTTTGGGACAGCTAACTATGGCTACACCTTC; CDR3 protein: CASSLFFGTANYGYTF
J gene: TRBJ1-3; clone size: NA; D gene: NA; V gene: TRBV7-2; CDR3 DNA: TGTGCCAGCAGCTTATTTTTCGGGGTCTCTGGAAACACCATATATTTT; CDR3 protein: CASSLFFGVSGNTIYF
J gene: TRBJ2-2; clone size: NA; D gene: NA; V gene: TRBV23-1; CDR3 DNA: TGCGCCAGCAGTCAGTCCAGCACCGGGGAGCTGTTTTTT; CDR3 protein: CASSQSSTGELFF
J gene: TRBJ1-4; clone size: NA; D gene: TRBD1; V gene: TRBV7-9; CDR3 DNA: TGTGCCAGCAGCTCTCCCCCGGACGACAGGGCAACTAATGAAAAACTGTTTTTT; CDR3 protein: CASSSPPDDRATNEKLFF
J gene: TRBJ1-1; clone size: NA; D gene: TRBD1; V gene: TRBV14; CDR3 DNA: TGTGCCAGCAGCCGCCGGGACAGGGGGGAGACTGAAGCTTTCTTT; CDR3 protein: CASSRRDRGETEAFF
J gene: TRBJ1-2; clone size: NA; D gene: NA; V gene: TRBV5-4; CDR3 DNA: TGTGCCAGCAGCTTGATCGGGGGGGGCGGCTACACCTTC; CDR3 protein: CASSLIGGGGYTF
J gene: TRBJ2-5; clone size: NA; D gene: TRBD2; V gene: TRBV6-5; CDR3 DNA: TGTGCCAGCAGTAGGGGGACTAGCCGGAAGGAGACCCAGTACTTC; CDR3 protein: CASSRGTSRKETQYF
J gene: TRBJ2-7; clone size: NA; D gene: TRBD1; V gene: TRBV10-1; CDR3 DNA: TGCGCCAGCAGTGAGTCAGGGGGCTTAGGGGAGCAGTACTTC; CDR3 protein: CASSESGGLGEQYF
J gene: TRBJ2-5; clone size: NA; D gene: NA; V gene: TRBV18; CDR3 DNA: TGTGCCAGCTCACCATTTACGGGTCAAGAGACCCAGTACTTC; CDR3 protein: CASSPFTGQETQYF
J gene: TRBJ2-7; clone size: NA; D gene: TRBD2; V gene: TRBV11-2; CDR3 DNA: TGTGCCAGCAGCTTAGTCTCTAGCGGGAGTTCGGGCGAGCAGTACTTC; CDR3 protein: CASSLVSSGSSGEQYF
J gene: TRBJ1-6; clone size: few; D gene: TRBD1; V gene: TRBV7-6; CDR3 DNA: TGTGCCAGCAGTGCAACGGGACAGGGTGCTGATTCGTCCCTCCACTTT; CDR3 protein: CASSATGQGADSSLHF
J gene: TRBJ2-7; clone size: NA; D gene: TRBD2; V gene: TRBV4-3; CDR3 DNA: TGCGCCAGCAGCCTTGAAGCGGGACGCGACGAGCAGTACTTC; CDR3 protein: CASSLEAGRDEQYF
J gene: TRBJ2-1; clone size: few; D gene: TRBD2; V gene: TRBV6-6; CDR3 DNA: TGTGCCAGCAGCTACACGGGGACTAGCGGGAACAATGAGCAGTTCTTC; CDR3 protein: CASSYTGTSGNNEQFF
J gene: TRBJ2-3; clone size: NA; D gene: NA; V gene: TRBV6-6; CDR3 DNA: TGTGCCAGCAGTTACTGGCTCGATAGCACAGATACGCAGTATTTT; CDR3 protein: CASSYWLDSTDTQYF
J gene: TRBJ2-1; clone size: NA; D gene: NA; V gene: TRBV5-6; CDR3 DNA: TGTGCCAGCAGCTTGGTGTACGGGTTTGGCAATGAGCAGTTCTTC; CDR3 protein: CASSLVYGFGNEQFF
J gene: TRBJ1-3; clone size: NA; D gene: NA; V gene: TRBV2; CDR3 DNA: TGTGCCAGCAGAGCAAACACCATATATTTT; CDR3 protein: CASRANTIYF
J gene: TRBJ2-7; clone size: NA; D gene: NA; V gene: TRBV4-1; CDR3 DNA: TGCGCCAGCAGCCAAGCGACAGGCTCCTACGAGCAGTACTTC; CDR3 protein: CASSQATGSYEQYF
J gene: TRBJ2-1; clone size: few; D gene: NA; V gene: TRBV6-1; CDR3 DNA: TGTGCCAGCAGTGACAACGCGAATGAGCAGTTCTTC; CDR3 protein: CASSDNANEQFF
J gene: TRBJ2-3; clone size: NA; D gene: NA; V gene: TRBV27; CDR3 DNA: TGTGCCAGCAGTATTCTAGTTGTGGGGACAGGGGACGAACTAGCGGGGCCTGATACGCAGTATTTT; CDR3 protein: CASSILVVGTGDELAGPDTQYF
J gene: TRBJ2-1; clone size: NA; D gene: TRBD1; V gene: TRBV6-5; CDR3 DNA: TGTGCCAGCATTCCGGGACAGGGGGCCCACAATGAGCAGTTCTTC; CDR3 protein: CASIPGQGAHNEQFF
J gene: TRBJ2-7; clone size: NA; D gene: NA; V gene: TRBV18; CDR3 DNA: TGTGCCAGCTCACCATATACAGGGTTAAGCTCCTACGAGCAGTACTTC; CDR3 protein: CASSPYTGLSSYEQYF
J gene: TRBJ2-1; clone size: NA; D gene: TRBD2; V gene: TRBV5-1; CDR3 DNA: TGCGCCAGCAGTTTAAGCGGGAGCTCCTACAATGAGCAGTTCTTC; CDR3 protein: CASSLSGSSYNEQFF
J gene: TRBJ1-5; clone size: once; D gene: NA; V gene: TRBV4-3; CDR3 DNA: TGCGCCAGCAGCCAAGAAGCTAACAGGGATCAGCCCCAGCATTTT; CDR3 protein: CASSQEANRDQPQHF
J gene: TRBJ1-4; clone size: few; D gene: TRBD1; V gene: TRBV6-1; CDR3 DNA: TGTGCCAGCAGTGCACCGGGACAGCCTAATGAAAAACTGTTTTTT; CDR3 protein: CASSAPGQPNEKLFF
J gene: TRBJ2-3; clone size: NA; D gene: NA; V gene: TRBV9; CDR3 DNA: TGTGCCAGCAGCGCCCGACTCAGCGTCACAGATACGCAGTATTTT; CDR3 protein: CASSARLSVTDTQYF
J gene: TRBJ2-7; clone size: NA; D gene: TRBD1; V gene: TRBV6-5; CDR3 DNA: TGTGCCAGCAGTTCCGCGGGACAGGGAGGCGAGCAGTACTTC; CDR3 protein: CASSSAGQGGEQYF
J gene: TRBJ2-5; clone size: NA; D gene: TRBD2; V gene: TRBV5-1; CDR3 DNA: TGCGCCAGCAGCTTGGTTGGAGGACTAGCGGGAGGTACGCAAGAGACCCAGTACTTC; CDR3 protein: CASSLVGGLAGGTQETQYF
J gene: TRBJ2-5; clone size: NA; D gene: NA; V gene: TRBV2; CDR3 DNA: TGTGCCAGCAGTGACGGGGGGCGGGAGACCCAGTACTTC; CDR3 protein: CASSDGGRETQYF
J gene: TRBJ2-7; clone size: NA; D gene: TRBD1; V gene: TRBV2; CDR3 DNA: TGTGCCAGCAGAGTGGCAGGGGGCGCTTACGAGCAGTACTTC; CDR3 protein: CASRVAGGAYEQYF
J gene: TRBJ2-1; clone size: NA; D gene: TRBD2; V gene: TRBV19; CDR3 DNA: TGTGCCAGTAGTATGAGAGGCGGGAGGGTCGGGAATGAGCAGTTCTTC; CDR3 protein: CASSMRGGRVGNEQFF
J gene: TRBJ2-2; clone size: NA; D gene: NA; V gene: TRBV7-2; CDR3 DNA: TGTGCCAGCAGCTCCTATGAGGCCGGGGAGCTGTTTTTT; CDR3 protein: CASSSYEAGELFF
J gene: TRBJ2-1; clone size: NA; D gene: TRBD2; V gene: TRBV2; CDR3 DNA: TGTGCCAGCAGGGGGACTAGCGGGGGGGCATTCCATGAGCAGTTCTTC; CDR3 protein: CASRGTSGGAFHEQFF
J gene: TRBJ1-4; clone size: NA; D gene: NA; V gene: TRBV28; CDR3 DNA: TGTGCCAGCAGTGGGAGTCCCAATGAAAAACTGTTTTTT; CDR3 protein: CASSGSPNEKLFF
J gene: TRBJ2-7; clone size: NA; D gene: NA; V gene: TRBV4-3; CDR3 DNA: TGCGCCAGCAGCCAAGAGTGGAGGGGCTTATACGAGCAGTACTTC; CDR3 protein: CASSQEWRGLYEQYF
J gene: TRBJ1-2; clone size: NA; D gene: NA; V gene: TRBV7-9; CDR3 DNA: TGTGCCAGCAGCTTAGGGAGTTCTAGGGGCGGCTATGGCTACACCTTC; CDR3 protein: CASSLGSSRGGYGYTF
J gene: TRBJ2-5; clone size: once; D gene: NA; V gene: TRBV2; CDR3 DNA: TGTGCCAGCAGTGATGGTCAGGGCGGTTGGGAGACCCAGTACTTC; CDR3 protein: CASSDGQGGWETQYF
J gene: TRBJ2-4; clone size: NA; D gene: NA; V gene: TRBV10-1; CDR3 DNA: TGCGCCAGCAGTGAGTCCATGGGTTTGGGCAACATTCAGTACTTC; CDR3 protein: CASSESMGLGNIQYF
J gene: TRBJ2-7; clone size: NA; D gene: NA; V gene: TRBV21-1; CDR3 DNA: TGTGCCAGCAGCAGCGGTGGGACAGGCCCCTACGAGCAGTACTTC; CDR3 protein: CASSSGGTGPYEQYF
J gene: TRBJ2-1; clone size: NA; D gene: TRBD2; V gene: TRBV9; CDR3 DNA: TGTGCCAGCAGCTCCAGTAGCGGGGGGGCCTTATATTTCTTTGGGAATGAGCAGTTCTTC; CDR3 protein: CASSSSSGGALYFFGNEQFF
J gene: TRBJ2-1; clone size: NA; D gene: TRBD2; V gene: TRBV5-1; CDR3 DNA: TGCGCCAGCAGCCCGGGGGGAATCGATGAGCAGTTCTTC; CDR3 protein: CASSPGGIDEQFF
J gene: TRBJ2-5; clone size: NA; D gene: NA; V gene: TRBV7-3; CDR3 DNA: TGTGCCAGCAGCTTAGGGAGCGGAAGCGGAGAAGAGACCCAGTACTTC; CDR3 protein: CASSLGSGSGEETQYF
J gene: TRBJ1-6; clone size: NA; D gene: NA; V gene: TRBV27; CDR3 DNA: TGTGCCAGCAGTTTTAGCTCCTATAATTCACCCCTCCACTTT; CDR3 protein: CASSFSSYNSPLHF
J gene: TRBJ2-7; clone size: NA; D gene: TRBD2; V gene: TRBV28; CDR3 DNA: TGTGCCAGCAGTTCCGGACTAGTGCCGTACGAGCAGTACTTC; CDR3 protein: CASSSGLVPYEQYF
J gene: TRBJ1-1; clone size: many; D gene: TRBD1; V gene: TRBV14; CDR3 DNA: TGTGCCAGCAGCCAAGTAAACACAGGGGGTAAAGCTTTCTTT; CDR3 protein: CASSQVNTGGKAFF
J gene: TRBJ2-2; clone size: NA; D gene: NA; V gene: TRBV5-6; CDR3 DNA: TGTGCCAGTCAGGACATGGGTAGCGGGGAGCTGTTTTTT; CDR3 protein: CASQDMGSGELFF
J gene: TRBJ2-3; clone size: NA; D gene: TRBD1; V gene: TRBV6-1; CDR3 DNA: TGTGCCAGCAGCCTCGTGGGGACAGGGGGGGATACGCAGTATTTT; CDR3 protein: CASSLVGTGGDTQYF
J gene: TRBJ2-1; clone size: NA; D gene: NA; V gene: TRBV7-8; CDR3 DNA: TGTGCCAGCGGCCTCCTTTCGGGTTTAGCGTTAAACAATGAGCAGTTCTTC; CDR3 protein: CASGLLSGLALNNEQFF
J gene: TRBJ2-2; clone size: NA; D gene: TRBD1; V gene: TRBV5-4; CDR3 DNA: TGTGCCAGCAGCGGAGGGACAGGGCTCACCGGGGAGCTGTTTTTT; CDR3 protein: CASSGGTGLTGELFF